Listed below are T cell receptor beta chains from one sample, sequenced in a study of early T cells in non-severe SARS-CoV-2 infection. TCRdb processed the 5' RACE reads anew with MiXCR; each CDR3 protein has one entry. The top ten hold 12% to 15% of the sample, which has 35,000 or so distinct CDR3 sequences, about 4.7% seen once. Sequencing input: whole blood. The origin of the receptors is an adult who was a healthcare worker with PCR-confirmed SARS-CoV-2 infection or an uninfected control (not recorded which). Both conserved end residues are part of each CDR3. The D gene is left open where the match is weak. Not all rows give a size; the values are once, few, many and, for expanded clones, a class.

clone size: many
D gene: -
J gene: TRBJ2-4
V gene: TRBV6-2/TRBV6-3
CDR3 protein: CASEGPGGQYF
CDR3 DNA: TGTGCCAGCGAGGGCCCCGGGGGACAGTACTTC

clone size: many
D gene: -
J gene: TRBJ1-2
V gene: TRBV7-3
CDR3 protein: CASSKGPGDAYGYTF
CDR3 DNA: TGTGCCAGCAGCAAAGGGCCAGGGGATGCCTATGGCTACACCTTC

clone size: -
D gene: -
J gene: TRBJ1-1
V gene: TRBV2
CDR3 protein: CASSQGNINTEAFF
CDR3 DNA: TGTGCCAGCAGCCAGGGGAATATTAACACTGAAGCTTTCTTT

clone size: many
D gene: TRBD1
J gene: TRBJ2-5
V gene: TRBV13
CDR3 protein: CASSLWTGGETTQETQYF
CDR3 DNA: TGTGCCAGCAGCTTATGGACAGGGGGCGAAACAACTCAAGAGACCCAGTACTTC

clone size: many
D gene: -
J gene: TRBJ2-3
V gene: TRBV10-3
CDR3 protein: CAIGQRTDTQYF
CDR3 DNA: TGTGCCATCGGACAACGCACAGATACGCAGTATTTT

clone size: many
D gene: TRBD1
J gene: TRBJ1-6
V gene: TRBV27
CDR3 protein: CASTKRQGIYNSPLHF
CDR3 DNA: TGTGCCAGCACTAAACGACAGGGCATCTATAATTCACCCCTCCACTTT

clone size: many
D gene: -
J gene: TRBJ2-1
V gene: TRBV12-3/TRBV12-4
CDR3 protein: CASRGTFREQFF
CDR3 DNA: TGTGCCAGCAGGGGGACGTTCCGTGAGCAGTTCTTC

clone size: many
D gene: -
J gene: TRBJ1-3
V gene: TRBV4-2
CDR3 protein: CASSFTPSSGNTIYF
CDR3 DNA: TGTGCCAGCAGCTTTACTCCGAGCTCTGGAAACACCATATATTTT

clone size: -
D gene: -
J gene: TRBJ2-2
V gene: TRBV4-3
CDR3 protein: CASSQDRVRELFF
CDR3 DNA: TGCGCCAGCAGCCAAGACAGGGTCCGGGAGCTGTTTTTT

clone size: many
D gene: TRBD1
J gene: TRBJ1-1
V gene: TRBV29-1
CDR3 protein: CSVTGGSTEAFF
CDR3 DNA: TGCAGCGTGACAGGGGGAAGCACTGAAGCTTTCTTT

clone size: large
D gene: TRBD2
J gene: TRBJ2-7
V gene: TRBV7-6
CDR3 protein: CASSSLAGGRSYEQYF
CDR3 DNA: TGTGCCAGCAGCTCCCTAGCGGGGGGTAGATCCTACGAGCAGTACTTC

clone size: many
D gene: TRBD1
J gene: TRBJ1-2
V gene: TRBV7-9
CDR3 protein: CASSLDGDRLYYGYTF
CDR3 DNA: TGTGCCAGCAGCTTAGACGGGGACAGGCTGTACTATGGCTACACCTTC

clone size: -
D gene: -
J gene: TRBJ2-3
V gene: TRBV6-1
CDR3 protein: CASSEEAGRVDTQYF
CDR3 DNA: TGTGCCAGCAGTGAAGAGGCGGGTCGCGTAGATACGCAGTATTTT

clone size: many
D gene: TRBD2
J gene: TRBJ2-5
V gene: TRBV11-2
CDR3 protein: CASSSPTSYQETQYF
CDR3 DNA: TGTGCCAGCAGCTCCCCGACTAGCTACCAAGAGACCCAGTACTTC

clone size: many
D gene: -
J gene: TRBJ1-5
V gene: TRBV30
CDR3 protein: CAWSVPGPNQPQHF
CDR3 DNA: TGTGCCTGGAGTGTACCGGGGCCCAATCAGCCCCAGCATTTT

clone size: many
D gene: -
J gene: TRBJ2-1
V gene: TRBV7-3
CDR3 protein: CASSHGGPYNEQFF
CDR3 DNA: TGTGCCAGCAGCCATGGGGGTCCCTACAATGAGCAGTTCTTC

clone size: -
D gene: -
J gene: TRBJ1-1
V gene: TRBV7-9
CDR3 protein: CASSVRGEGAEAFF
CDR3 DNA: TGTGCCAGCAGCGTTAGGGGTGAGGGGGCTGAAGCTTTCTTT

clone size: many
D gene: -
J gene: TRBJ2-2
V gene: TRBV5-4
CDR3 protein: CASSYSSRVTGELFF
CDR3 DNA: TGTGCCAGCAGCTACTCTAGCCGTGTCACCGGGGAGCTGTTTTTT

clone size: many
D gene: -
J gene: TRBJ2-2
V gene: TRBV7-3
CDR3 protein: CASSATWFGELFF
CDR3 DNA: TGTGCCAGCAGCGCTACATGGTTCGGGGAGCTGTTTTTT

clone size: -
D gene: TRBD1
J gene: TRBJ2-2
V gene: TRBV5-6
CDR3 protein: CASSFSLTGSTGELFF
CDR3 DNA: TGTGCCAGCAGCTTCTCCTTGACAGGGAGTACCGGGGAGCTGTTTTTT

clone size: many
D gene: TRBD1
J gene: TRBJ1-1
V gene: TRBV4-2
CDR3 protein: CASSNRGTAAFF
CDR3 DNA: TGTGCCAGCAGCAACCGCGGGACAGCGGCTTTCTTT

clone size: -
D gene: -
J gene: TRBJ2-2
V gene: TRBV19
CDR3 protein: CASSPPPGNTGELFF
CDR3 DNA: TGTGCCAGTAGTCCCCCCCCCGGGAACACCGGGGAGCTGTTTTTT

clone size: few
D gene: TRBD1
J gene: TRBJ1-4
V gene: TRBV10-3
CDR3 protein: CATGQAREKLFF
CDR3 DNA: TGTGCCACCGGACAGGCCCGTGAAAAACTGTTTTTT

clone size: few
D gene: TRBD1
J gene: TRBJ2-5
V gene: TRBV20-1
CDR3 protein: CSARSGGDPQETQYF
CDR3 DNA: TGCAGTGCTAGGTCAGGGGGCGATCCGCAAGAGACCCAGTACTTC

clone size: many
D gene: TRBD1
J gene: TRBJ1-4
V gene: TRBV29-1
CDR3 protein: CSVGGTGNEKLFF
CDR3 DNA: TGCAGCGTTGGGGGGACAGGGAACGAAAAACTGTTTTTT

clone size: many
D gene: -
J gene: TRBJ2-5
V gene: TRBV7-2
CDR3 protein: CASSSTPETQYF
CDR3 DNA: TGTGCCAGCAGCTCCACTCCAGAGACCCAGTACTTC

clone size: many
D gene: -
J gene: TRBJ1-2
V gene: TRBV7-2
CDR3 protein: CASSLALDGQSKGYTF
CDR3 DNA: TGTGCCAGCAGCTTAGCGCTAGACGGCCAAAGTAAAGGCTACACCTTC

clone size: -
D gene: -
J gene: TRBJ2-2
V gene: TRBV7-3
CDR3 protein: CASSLGLNTGELFF
CDR3 DNA: TGTGCCAGCAGCTTAGGACTGAACACCGGGGAGCTGTTTTTT

clone size: many
D gene: -
J gene: TRBJ1-1
V gene: TRBV10-2
CDR3 protein: CASREQGDTEAFF
CDR3 DNA: TGCGCCAGCAGAGAACAGGGAGATACTGAAGCTTTCTTT

clone size: -
D gene: TRBD2
J gene: TRBJ2-5
V gene: TRBV20-1
CDR3 protein: CSARDPGGSAETQYF
CDR3 DNA: TGCAGTGCTAGAGATCCGGGAGGGTCCGCGGAGACCCAGTACTTC

clone size: many
D gene: -
J gene: TRBJ1-1
V gene: TRBV2
CDR3 protein: CASRREQGPMNTEAFF
CDR3 DNA: TGTGCCAGCAGGAGGGAACAGGGTCCCATGAACACTGAAGCTTTCTTT

clone size: few
D gene: -
J gene: TRBJ1-1
V gene: TRBV18
CDR3 protein: CASSPVETEAFF
CDR3 DNA: TGTGCCAGCTCACCCGTAGAGACTGAAGCTTTCTTT

clone size: -
D gene: -
J gene: TRBJ2-7
V gene: TRBV11-2
CDR3 protein: CASSPGSGRYEQYF
CDR3 DNA: TGTGCCAGCAGCCCGGGTTCAGGGCGCTACGAGCAGTACTTC

clone size: many
D gene: -
J gene: TRBJ1-5
V gene: TRBV28
CDR3 protein: CASTPRGMRQPQHF
CDR3 DNA: TGTGCCAGCACCCCGAGGGGGATGCGCCAGCCCCAGCATTTT

clone size: many
D gene: TRBD2
J gene: TRBJ2-3
V gene: TRBV7-6
CDR3 protein: CASSLGSGGRTDTQYF
CDR3 DNA: TGTGCCAGCAGCTTAGGTAGCGGGGGACGCACAGATACGCAGTATTTT

clone size: -
D gene: -
J gene: TRBJ2-1
V gene: TRBV4-2
CDR3 protein: CASKGGGLTEQFF
CDR3 DNA: TGTGCCAGCAAGGGGGGGGGCCTGACAGAGCAGTTCTTC

clone size: many
D gene: TRBD1
J gene: TRBJ1-1
V gene: TRBV6-5
CDR3 protein: CASSRKLKWTGAAFF
CDR3 DNA: TGTGCCAGCAGCCGCAAGCTGAAGTGGACAGGGGCGGCTTTCTTT

clone size: -
D gene: TRBD1
J gene: TRBJ2-7
V gene: TRBV5-4
CDR3 protein: CASSSMTGKPYEQYF
CDR3 DNA: TGTGCCAGCAGCTCGATGACAGGGAAACCCTACGAGCAGTACTTC

clone size: many
D gene: TRBD2
J gene: TRBJ2-1
V gene: TRBV12-3/TRBV12-4
CDR3 protein: CASSFGRLASSNEQFF
CDR3 DNA: TGTGCCAGCAGTTTCGGGAGACTAGCATCAAGCAATGAGCAGTTCTTC

clone size: -
D gene: -
J gene: TRBJ1-4
V gene: TRBV18
CDR3 protein: CASSPGDATNEKLFF
CDR3 DNA: TGTGCCAGCTCACCAGGGGACGCAACTAATGAAAAACTGTTTTTT

clone size: -
D gene: -
J gene: TRBJ1-2
V gene: TRBV7-9
CDR3 protein: CASSPPGRENGYTF
CDR3 DNA: TGTGCCAGCAGCCCCCCGGGAAGGGAGAATGGCTACACCTTC

clone size: many
D gene: -
J gene: TRBJ2-1
V gene: TRBV12-3/TRBV12-4
CDR3 protein: CASSLNRWNEQFF
CDR3 DNA: TGTGCCAGCAGTTTAAACAGATGGAATGAGCAGTTCTTC

clone size: -
D gene: -
J gene: TRBJ2-5
V gene: TRBV28
CDR3 protein: CASRWVRSVETQYF
CDR3 DNA: TGTGCCAGCAGATGGGTCCGAAGCGTAGAGACCCAGTACTTC

clone size: -
D gene: -
J gene: TRBJ1-2
V gene: TRBV6-6
CDR3 protein: CASSNTGAYTF
CDR3 DNA: TGTGCCAGCAGCAACACCGGGGCGTACACCTTC

clone size: -
D gene: TRBD1
J gene: TRBJ1-1
V gene: TRBV29-1
CDR3 protein: CSVDRGQGFLANTEAFF
CDR3 DNA: TGCAGCGTTGATAGGGGGCAGGGTTTCCTAGCGAACACTGAAGCTTTCTTT